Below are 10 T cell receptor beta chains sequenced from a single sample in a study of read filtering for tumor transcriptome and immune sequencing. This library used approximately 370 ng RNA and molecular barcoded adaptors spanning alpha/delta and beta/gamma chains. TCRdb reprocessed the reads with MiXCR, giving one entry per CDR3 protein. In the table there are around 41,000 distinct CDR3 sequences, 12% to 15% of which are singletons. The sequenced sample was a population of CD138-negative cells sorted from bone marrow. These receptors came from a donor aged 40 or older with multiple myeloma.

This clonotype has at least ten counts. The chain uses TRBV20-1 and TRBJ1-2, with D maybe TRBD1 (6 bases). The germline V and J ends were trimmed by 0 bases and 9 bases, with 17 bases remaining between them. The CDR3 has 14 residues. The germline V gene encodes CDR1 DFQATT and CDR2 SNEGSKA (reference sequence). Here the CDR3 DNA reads TGCAGTGCTAGAGATGTAAGAGACAGGAGTAGCTACACCTTC. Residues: CSARDVRDRSSYTF.

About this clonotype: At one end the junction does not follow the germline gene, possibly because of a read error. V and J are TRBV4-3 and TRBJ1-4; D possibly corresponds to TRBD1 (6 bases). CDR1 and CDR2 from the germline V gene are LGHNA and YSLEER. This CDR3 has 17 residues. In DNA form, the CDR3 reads TGCGCCAGCAGCCAAGGGGGGCTGGGACCAACTAGTGAAGAACTGTTTTTT. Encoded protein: CASSQGGLGPTSEELFF.

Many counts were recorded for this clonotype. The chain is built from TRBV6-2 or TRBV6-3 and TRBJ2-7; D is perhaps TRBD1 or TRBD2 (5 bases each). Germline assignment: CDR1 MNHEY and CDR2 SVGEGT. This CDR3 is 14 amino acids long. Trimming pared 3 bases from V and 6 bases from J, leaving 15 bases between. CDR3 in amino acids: CASSYQGAESEQYF. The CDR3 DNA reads TGTGCCAGCAGTTATCAGGGAGCGGAATCCGAGCAGTACTTC.

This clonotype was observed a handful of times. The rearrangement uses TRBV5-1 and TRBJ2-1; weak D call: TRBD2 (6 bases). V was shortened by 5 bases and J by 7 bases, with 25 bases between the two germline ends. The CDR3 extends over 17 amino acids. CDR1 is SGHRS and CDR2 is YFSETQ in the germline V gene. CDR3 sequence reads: CASRVQPGLPMLNEQFF. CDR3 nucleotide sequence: TGCGCCAGCAGGGTGCAACCGGGACTCCCCATGCTTAATGAGCAGTTCTTC.

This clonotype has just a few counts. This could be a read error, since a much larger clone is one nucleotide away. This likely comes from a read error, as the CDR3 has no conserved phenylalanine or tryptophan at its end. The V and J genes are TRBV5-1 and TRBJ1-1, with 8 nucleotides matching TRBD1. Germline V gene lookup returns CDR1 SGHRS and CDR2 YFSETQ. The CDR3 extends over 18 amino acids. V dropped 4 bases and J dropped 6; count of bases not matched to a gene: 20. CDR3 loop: CASSRSGTGFRGQSEAFL. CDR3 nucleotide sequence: TGCGCCAGCAGCCGGAGTGGGACAGGCTTTCGCGGACAATCTGAAGCTTTCCTT.

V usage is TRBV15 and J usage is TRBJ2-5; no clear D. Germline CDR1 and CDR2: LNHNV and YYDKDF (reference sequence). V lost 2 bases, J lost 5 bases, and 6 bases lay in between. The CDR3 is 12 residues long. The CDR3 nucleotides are TGTGCCACCAGCAGACTGAAGGAGACCCAGTACTTC. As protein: CATSRLKETQYF.

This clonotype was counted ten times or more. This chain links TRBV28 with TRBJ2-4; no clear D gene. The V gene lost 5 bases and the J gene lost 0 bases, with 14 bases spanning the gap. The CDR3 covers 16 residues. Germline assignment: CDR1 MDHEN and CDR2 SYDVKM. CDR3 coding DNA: TGTGCCAGCAGTCCCCGATACCCTCTAGCCAAAAACATTCAGTACTTC. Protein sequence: CASSPRYPLAKNIQYF. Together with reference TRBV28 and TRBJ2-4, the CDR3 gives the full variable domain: DVKVTQSSRYLVKRTGEKVFLECVQDMDHENMFWYRQDPGLGLRLIYFSYDVKMKEKGDIPEGYSVSREKKERFSLILESASTNQTSMYLCASSPRYPLAKNIQYFGAGTRLSVL.

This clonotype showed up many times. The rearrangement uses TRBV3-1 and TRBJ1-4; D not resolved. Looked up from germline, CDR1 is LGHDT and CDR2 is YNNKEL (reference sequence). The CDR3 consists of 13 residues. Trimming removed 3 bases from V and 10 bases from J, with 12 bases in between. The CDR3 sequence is CASSHPSGRKLFF. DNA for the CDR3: TGTGCCAGCAGCCATCCGAGCGGGAGAAAACTGTTTTTT.

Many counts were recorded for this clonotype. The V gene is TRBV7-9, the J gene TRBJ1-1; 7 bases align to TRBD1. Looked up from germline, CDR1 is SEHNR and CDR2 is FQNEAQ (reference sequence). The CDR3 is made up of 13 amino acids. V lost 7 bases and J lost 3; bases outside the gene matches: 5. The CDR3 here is CASNNRGDTEAFF. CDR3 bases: TGTGCCAGCAACAACAGGGGAGACACTGAAGCTTTCTTT.

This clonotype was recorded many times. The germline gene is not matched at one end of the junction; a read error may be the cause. CDR3 DNA sequence: TGCGCCAGCCGTGACAGGGAAGGCCACACTGAAGCTTTCTTT. Translation gives CASRDREGHTEAFF. J is TRBJ1-1 and V is TRBV10-2, with 7 bases aligning to TRBD1. CDR3 length equals 14 residues. Germline V gene data show CDR1 as WSHSY and CDR2 as SAAADI.